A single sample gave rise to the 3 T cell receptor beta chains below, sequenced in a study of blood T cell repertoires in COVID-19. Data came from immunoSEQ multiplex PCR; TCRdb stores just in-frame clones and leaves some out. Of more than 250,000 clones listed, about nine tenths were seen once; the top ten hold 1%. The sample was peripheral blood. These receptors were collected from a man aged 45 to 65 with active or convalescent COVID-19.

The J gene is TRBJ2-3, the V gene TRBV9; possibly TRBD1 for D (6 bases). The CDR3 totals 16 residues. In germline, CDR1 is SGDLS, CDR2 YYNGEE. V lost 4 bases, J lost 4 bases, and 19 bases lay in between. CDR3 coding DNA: TGTGCCAGCAGCTCAGGGGTCAGGGCTACAGCAGATACGCAGTATTTT. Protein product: CASSSGVRATADTQYF.

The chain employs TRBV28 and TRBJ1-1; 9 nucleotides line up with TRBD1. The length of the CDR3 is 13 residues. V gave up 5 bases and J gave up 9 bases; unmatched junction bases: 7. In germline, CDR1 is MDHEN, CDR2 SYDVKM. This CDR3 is CASSVTGTGKAFF. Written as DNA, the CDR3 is TGTGCCAGCAGTGTAACCGGGACAGGGAAAGCTTTCTTT.

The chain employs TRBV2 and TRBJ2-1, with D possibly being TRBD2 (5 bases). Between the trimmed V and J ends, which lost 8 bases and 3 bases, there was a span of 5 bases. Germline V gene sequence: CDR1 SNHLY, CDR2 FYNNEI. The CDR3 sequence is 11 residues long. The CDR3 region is CASGSYNEQFF. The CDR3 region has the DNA TGTGCCAGCGGGAGCTACAATGAGCAGTTCTTC.